The T cell receptor (beta chain) under discussion was sequenced for a study of blood T cells in healthy people across ages. Per sample, at least 5.5 micrograms of total RNA were extracted. A second PCR, run for about 6 to 11 cycles, used a sample-barcoded 5' primer plus a J-beta primer mix. From the 5' RACE reads, TCRdb called clonotypes with MiXCR, one entry per CDR3 protein. The sample lists 760,000 or so distinct CDR3 sequences; around 25% were seen once. This clonotype was observed a handful of times. In addition, the sample was reused for a study of T cells of mothers and their children. As reported in that work: Researchers found no T cell clones that were persistent and microchimeric.

The TCR originated in a boy aged 5-17 years in good health. Sequenced input: blood.

CDR3 sequence: CASSMGDTQYF. Written as DNA, the CDR3 is TGTGCCAGCAGCATGGGGGATACGCAGTATTTT. The chain carries TRBV11-2 and TRBJ2-3; D ambiguous. The length of the CDR3 is 11 residues. V lost 5 bases and J 6 bases, leaving 6 bases between the germline ends. Germline lookup yields CDR1 SGHAT and CDR2 FQNNGV.